This T cell receptor beta chain was retrieved from a study of T-cell reconstitution after alpha-beta-depleted transplantation in children. This clonotype was observed a handful of times. V shed 5 bases, J shed 1 base, and the junction held 10 bases outside the gene matches. The germline V gene has CDR1 SGHVS and CDR2 FNYEAQ. The CDR3 is 19 amino acids. Preparation of the TCRbeta library used unique molecular identifiers. TCRdb reprocessed the PCR reads via MiXCR and lists one record per CDR3 protein. Of around 340,000 distinct CDR3 sequences listed, less than 15% are singletons. This receptor was obtained from a human donor who donated a stem cell graft to a child with Fanconi anemia. The source material was PBMCs, sampled from the stem cell graft. The J gene is TRBJ2-2, the V gene TRBV7-6; the match to TRBD2 covers 13 bases. Written as DNA, the CDR3 is TGTGCCAGCAGCGTGGGACTAGCGGGACGACTAGGGAACACCGGGGAGCTGTTTTTT. Protein sequence: CASSVGLAGRLGNTGELFF. The whole variable domain, remainder taken from reference TRBV7-6 and TRBJ2-2, is GAGVSQSPRYKVTKRGQDVALRCDPISGHVSLYWYRQALGQGPEFLTYFNYEAQQDKSGLPNDRFSAERPEGSISTLTIQRTEQRDSAMYRCASSVGLAGRLGNTGELFFGEGSRLTVL.